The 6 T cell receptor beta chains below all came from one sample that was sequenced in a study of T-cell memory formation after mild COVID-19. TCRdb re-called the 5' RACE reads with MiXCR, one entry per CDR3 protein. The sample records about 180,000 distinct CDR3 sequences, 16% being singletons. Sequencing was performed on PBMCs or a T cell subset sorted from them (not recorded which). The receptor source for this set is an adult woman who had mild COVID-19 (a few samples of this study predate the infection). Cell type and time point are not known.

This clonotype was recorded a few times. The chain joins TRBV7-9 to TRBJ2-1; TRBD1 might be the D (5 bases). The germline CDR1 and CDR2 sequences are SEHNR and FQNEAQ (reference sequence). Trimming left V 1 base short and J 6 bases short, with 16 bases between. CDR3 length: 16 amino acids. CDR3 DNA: TGTGCCAGCAGCTTAGGGCCACAGGACCCCCCCAATGAGCAGTTCTTC. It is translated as CASSLGPQDPPNEQFF.

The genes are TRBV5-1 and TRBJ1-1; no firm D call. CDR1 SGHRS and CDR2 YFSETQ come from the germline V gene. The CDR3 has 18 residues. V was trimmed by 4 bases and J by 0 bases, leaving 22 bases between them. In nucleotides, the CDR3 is TGCGCCAGCAGCCCCCGGGCGGTTGGGGATGCTGTGAACACTGAAGCTTTCTTT. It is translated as CASSPRAVGDAVNTEAFF.

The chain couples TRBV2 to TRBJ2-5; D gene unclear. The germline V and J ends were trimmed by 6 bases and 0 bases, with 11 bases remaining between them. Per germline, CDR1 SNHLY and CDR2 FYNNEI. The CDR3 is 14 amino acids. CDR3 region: CASSSNWYQETQYF. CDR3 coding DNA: TGTGCCAGCAGCTCCAATTGGTACCAAGAGACCCAGTACTTC.

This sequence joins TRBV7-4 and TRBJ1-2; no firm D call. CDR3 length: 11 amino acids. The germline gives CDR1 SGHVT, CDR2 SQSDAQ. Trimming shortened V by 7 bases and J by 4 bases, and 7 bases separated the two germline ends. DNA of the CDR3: TGTGCCAGCAACCTGGCCTATGGCTACACCTTC. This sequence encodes CASNLAYGYTF.

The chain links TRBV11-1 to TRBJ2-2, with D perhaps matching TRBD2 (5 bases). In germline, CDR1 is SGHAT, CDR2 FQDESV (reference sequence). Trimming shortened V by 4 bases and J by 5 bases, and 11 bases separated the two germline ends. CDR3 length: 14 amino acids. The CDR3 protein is CASSYGGLTGELFF. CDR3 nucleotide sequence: TGTGCCAGCAGCTATGGAGGTTTGACCGGGGAGCTGTTTTTT. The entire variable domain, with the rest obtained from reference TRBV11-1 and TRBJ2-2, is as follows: EAEVAQSPRYKITEKSQAVAFWCDPISGHATLYWYRQILGQGPELLVQFQDESVVDDSQLPKDRFSAERLKGVDSTLKIQPAELGDSAMYLCASSYGGLTGELFFGEGSRLTVL.

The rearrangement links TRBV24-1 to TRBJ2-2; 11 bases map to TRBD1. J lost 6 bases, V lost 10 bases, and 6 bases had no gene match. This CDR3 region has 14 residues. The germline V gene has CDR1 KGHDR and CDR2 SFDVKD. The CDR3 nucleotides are TGTGCCACAAGAGGACAGGGGGCTCCCGGGGAGCTGTTTTTT. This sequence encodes CATRGQGAPGELFF.